This is a list of T cell receptor beta chains from one sample in a study of T cells after posttransplantation cyclophosphamide. Clones were sequenced by immunoSEQ multiplex PCR, and TCRdb holds only the in-frame ones, with some missing. The sample gives over 20,000 clones, 80% to 90% of which show up once; more than 2% is in the top ten. Sequencing used PBMCs, obtained 350 to 400 days after allogeneic stem cell transplant with calcineurin inhibitor and methotrexate. The origin of the receptors is a female patient younger than 45 who received an allogeneic stem cell transplant from an unrelated donor, was CMV-positive, and had acute and chronic GVHD. Some T cells may be graft donor cells. Both conserved end residues are part of each CDR3. A D gene is named only where the DNA matches it firmly. A row's size may be missing; if present it is once, few, many or a size class.

CDR3nt: TGTGCTAGTGGTTTGGCCCGGGACAGGGGGTGGAATGAGCAGTTCTTC
CDR3aa: CASGLARDRGWNEQFF
abundance: -
v_gene: TRBV12-5
j_gene: TRBJ2-1
d_gene: TRBD1

CDR3nt: TGTGCCAGTAGTATCCGCGCGGGGACCGGGGAGCTGTTTTTT
CDR3aa: CASSIRAGTGELFF
abundance: -
v_gene: TRBV19
j_gene: TRBJ2-2
d_gene: -

CDR3nt: TGTGCCAGCAGCTCGCTAGGAGAGCAGTTCTTC
CDR3aa: CASSSLGEQFF
abundance: -
v_gene: TRBV7-9
j_gene: TRBJ2-1
d_gene: -

CDR3nt: TGTGCCAGCAGTGAACCGGGTCATAACACCGGGGAGCTGTTTTTT
CDR3aa: CASSEPGHNTGELFF
abundance: -
v_gene: TRBV6-1
j_gene: TRBJ2-2
d_gene: -

CDR3nt: TGTGCCAGCAGCTTAGGGCAGGTCGGCGAAAAACTGTTTTTT
CDR3aa: CASSLGQVGEKLFF
abundance: -
v_gene: TRBV7-9
j_gene: TRBJ1-4
d_gene: -

CDR3nt: TGCGCCAGCAGCGGGGGGGACGCGAACACTGAAGCTTTCTTT
CDR3aa: CASSGGDANTEAFF
abundance: once
v_gene: TRBV5-1
j_gene: TRBJ1-1
d_gene: -

CDR3nt: TGTGCCAGCAGTCTACAGGGGACCAATCAGCCCCAGCATTTT
CDR3aa: CASSLQGTNQPQHF
abundance: -
v_gene: TRBV27
j_gene: TRBJ1-5
d_gene: TRBD1

CDR3nt: TGCGCCAGCAGCCTAACCGGCAGGAATGAGCAGTTCTTC
CDR3aa: CASSLTGRNEQFF
abundance: -
v_gene: TRBV4-1
j_gene: TRBJ2-1
d_gene: -

CDR3nt: TGTGCCAGCAGCATCGGACTAGCGGGGGGCTACGAGCAGTACTTC
CDR3aa: CASSIGLAGGYEQYF
abundance: -
v_gene: TRBV9
j_gene: TRBJ2-7
d_gene: TRBD2

CDR3nt: TGCGCCAGCAGCAGATACAGGGGGCAGGTTGACGAGCAGTACTTC
CDR3aa: CASSRYRGQVDEQYF
abundance: -
v_gene: TRBV5-1
j_gene: TRBJ2-7
d_gene: TRBD1

CDR3nt: TGTGCCAGCAGTGAAGGACAACTCAATTCACCCCTCCACTTT
CDR3aa: CASSEGQLNSPLHF
abundance: -
v_gene: TRBV6-1
j_gene: TRBJ1-6
d_gene: -

CDR3nt: TGTGCCAGCAGTTTTGGTCGGAGCAATCAGCCCCAGCATTTT
CDR3aa: CASSFGRSNQPQHF
abundance: -
v_gene: TRBV7-8
j_gene: TRBJ1-5
d_gene: -